A single sample is the source of the 14 T cell receptor beta chains below, sequenced in a study of spatial heterogeneity in lung cancer (dated by TCRdb to about 2019). The time point label here, explained by the study, means: sample taken at primary tumor resection. TCR sequencing used whole RNA extracted from tumor and nontumor lung tissue, or from cryopreserved PBMC samples, without cell sorting. The receptor library was made with 5' RACE. Sequencing relied on a NextSeq 500. In TCRdb, the public reads were trimmed at Q25 with fastp and aligned with MiXCR, with productive beta chains retained. Rows merge per CDR3 protein into single entries with the most common DNA and genes. The sample contains approximately 10,000 distinct CDR3 sequences, approximately 15% of them found a single time. Approximately 50% of the sample comes from the top ten. Here the sequenced sample was PBMCs, taken at surgery. These receptor sequences come from a male donor with early-stage non-small cell lung cancer.

By frequency in the sample, this clonotype is medium-sized (0.01 to 0.1%). V is TRBV20-1 and J is TRBJ2-7; TRBD2 matches at 13 bases. Unmatched junction bases numbered 0, after V lost 2 bases and J lost 2 bases. CDR3 length: 14 residues. Germline CDR1 DFQATT, CDR2 SNEGSKA (reference sequence). The CDR3 bases are TGCAGTGCTAGAACTAGCGGGAGGGCCTACGAGCAGTACTTC. It codes for CSARTSGRAYEQYF.

In this sample, this clonotype turned up once. Since a much larger clone is just one base distant, this may be a read error. The chain carries TRBV3-1 and TRBJ2-7; D tentatively reads TRBD1 or TRBD2 (5 bases each). The germline CDR1 and CDR2 sequences are LGHDT and YNNKEL (reference sequence). The length of the CDR3 is 15 residues. The V end lost 8 bases, the J end lost 3 bases, and 20 bases lay between the germline ends. The CDR3 here is CASGPGRGLRYEQYF. The CDR3, as DNA: TGTGCCAGCGGACCGGGACGGGGTCTTCGCTACGAGCAGTACTTC.

This clonotype was counted many times. The rearrangement uses TRBV9 and TRBJ1-2, with TRBD1 as a possible D gene (6 bases). The CDR3 totals 15 residues. Germline CDR1 and CDR2: SGDLS and YYNGEE. Trimming took 3 bases from V and 4 from J, leaving 16 bases between them. The CDR3 loop is CASSAGQSTPYGYTF. The CDR3 nucleotides are TGTGCCAGCAGCGCAGGACAGAGCACTCCCTATGGCTACACCTTC.

This clonotype was picked up many times. This chain links TRBV28 with TRBJ1-5; D gene ambiguous. With 6 bases removed from V and 5 bases from J, the gap between germline ends came to 8 bases. This CDR3 has 12 residues. From germline, CDR1 is MDHEN and CDR2 SYDVKM. The CDR3 DNA reads TGTGCCAGCAGGGTGGGGTATCAGCCCCAGCATTTT. Amino acids: CASRVGYQPQHF.

Only a few counts were recorded for this clonotype. This chain connects TRBV27 to TRBJ2-7; no definite D call. The CDR3 loop spans 14 amino acids. Germline assignment: CDR1 MNHEY and CDR2 SMNVEV (reference sequence). Trimming took 6 bases from V and 2 from J, leaving 14 bases between them. In DNA, the CDR3 is TGTGCCAGCAGAGCAGCTCACGGTGCCTACGAGCAGTACTTC. Its protein product is CASRAAHGAYEQYF.

This clonotype was counted between two and nine times. The rearrangement joins TRBV24-1 to TRBJ2-3; D gene uncertain. The CDR3 contains 15 residues. Germline CDR1 KGHDR, CDR2 SFDVKD. With 5 bases removed from V and 2 bases from J, the gap between germline ends came to 13 bases. CDR3 amino acids: CATSGGDSYTDTQYF. CDR3 in DNA: TGTGCCACCAGTGGTGGTGACTCCTACACAGATACGCAGTATTTT.

The chain joins TRBV6-1 to TRBJ2-1; weak D call: TRBD2 (6 bases). This CDR3 is built from 13 residues. V lost 6 bases and J 10 bases, leaving 16 bases between the germline ends. Germline V lookup: CDR1 MNHNS, CDR2 SASEGT. The CDR3 nucleotides read TGTGCCAGCAGGCTGCGTGGGGGGATGGAGCAGTTCTTC. Amino acid sequence: CASRLRGGMEQFF.

The V and J genes are TRBV5-5 and TRBJ1-6, with D unclear. Trimming took off 0 bases at V and 5 bases at J, with 6 bases between the two ends. Germline V gene lookup returns CDR1 SGHKS and CDR2 YYEKEE (reference sequence). The length of the CDR3 is 14 residues. This CDR3 reads CASSLASDNSPLHF. The CDR3 DNA reads TGTGCCAGCAGCTTGGCTAGTGATAATTCACCCCTCCACTTT.

The genes are TRBV20-1 and TRBJ2-7; 7 bases are shared with TRBD2. The CDR3 length is 15 residues. Looked up from germline, CDR1 is DFQATT and CDR2 is SNEGSKA (reference sequence). Losses at the gene ends were 6 bases for V and 6 bases for J; bases not matched to a gene: 17. The CDR3 loop is CSAGGVAGRTSEQYF. The CDR3, as DNA: TGCAGTGCGGGAGGGGTTGCGGGACGAACCTCCGAGCAGTACTTC.

This clonotype was picked up a small number of times. This CDR3 is CASRSGSHSGNTIYF. The CDR3 bases are TGTGCCAGCAGGTCAGGGAGCCACTCTGGAAACACCATATATTTT. The chain uses TRBV6-6 and TRBJ1-3; D possibly corresponds to TRBD1 (5 bases). The length of the CDR3 is 15 residues. V lost 6 bases and J lost 0, with 12 bases in between. Looked up from germline, CDR1 is MNHNY and CDR2 is SVGAGI (reference sequence).

This clonotype was seen repeatedly, ten times or more. The chain uses TRBV5-4 and TRBJ2-7; D is possibly TRBD2 (6 bases). CDR1 is SGHNT, CDR2 YYREEE, per germline (reference sequence). The CDR3 covers 14 residues. V gave up 3 bases and J gave up 6 bases, with 16 bases separating them. The CDR3 DNA sequence: TGTGCCAGCAGCTCCCGGGACTCCGTCGGCGAGCAGTACTTC. Translated: CASSSRDSVGEQYF. The full variable domain, with the rest looked up from reference TRBV5-4 and TRBJ2-7, is ETGVTQSPTHLIKTRGQQVTLRCSSQSGHNTVSWYQQALGQGPQFIFQYYREEENGRGNFPPRFSGLQFPNYSSELNVNALELDDSALYLCASSSRDSVGEQYFGPGTRLTVT.

V gene TRBV20-1 combines with J gene TRBJ1-4; possible D gene TRBD1, 6 bases. With 0 bases removed from V and 16 bases from J, the gap between germline ends came to 30 bases. The CDR3 is 17 amino acids. Germline V lookup: CDR1 DFQATT, CDR2 SNEGSKA (reference sequence). The CDR3 protein is CSARDPGGAAHGEGTFF. The DNA for the CDR3 is TGCAGTGCTAGAGATCCGGGGGGCGCTGCCCATGGAGAGGGAACGTTTTTT.

Here the CDR3 DNA reads TGTGCCAGCTGGGACAGGGGCTACAATGAGCAGTTCTTC. This encodes CASWDRGYNEQFF. The chain carries TRBV7-8 and TRBJ2-1; 10 bases map to TRBD1. This CDR3 has 13 residues. Germline loops: CDR1 SGHVS, CDR2 FQNEAQ. V lost 8 bases, J lost 3 bases, and 1 base stayed unmatched. The full variable domain, in which reference TRBV7-8 and TRBJ2-1 provide the parts outside the CDR3, is GAGVSQSPRYKVAKRGQDVALRCDPISGHVSLFWYQQALGQGPEFLTYFQNEAQLDKSGLPSDRFFAERPEGSVSTLKIQRTQQEDSAVYLCASWDRGYNEQFFGPGTRLTVL.

In this sample, this clonotype turned up many times. The chain links TRBV10-2 to TRBJ1-5; TRBD1 aligns across 8 bases. This CDR3 is 15 amino acids long. Losses at the gene ends were 6 bases for V and 5 bases for J; bases not matched to a gene: 9. CDR1 and CDR2 from the germline V gene are WSHSY and SAAADI. CDR3 sequence reads: CASSDGTGGYQPQHF. The CDR3 DNA follows: TGCGCCAGCAGCGACGGAACAGGGGGTTATCAGCCCCAGCATTTT.